This T cell receptor beta chain was profiled in a study of T cells after yellow fever vaccination. Study-level results: In post-booster samples, most primary-vaccination clones reappeared (about 95% CD4, 75% to 90% CD8). A weaker secondary response peaked on day 5, the primary on day 15. In FACS-sorted repertoires, abundant clonotypes from the bulk population could appear as contaminants.

Regarding this clonotype: The antigen is unknown.

Production of TCR cDNA was by 5'RACE template switching, which also added a universal primer site and UMIs. TCRdb independently ran MiXCR on the 5' RACE reads; one entry per CDR3 protein. The table records roughly 120,000 distinct CDR3 sequences, under 8.5% of them present only once. The length of the CDR3 is 14 residues. Germline trimming cut 7 bases from V and 4 bases from J; bases unmatched to any gene: 9. CDR1 SQVTM and CDR2 ANQGSEA come from the germline V gene. The sample was CD4+ T cells sorted from PBMCs, taken 10 to 11 days after the first yellow fever vaccination. The gene calls are TRBV29-1 and TRBJ2-2, with 7 bases fitting TRBD1. This TCR was sampled from a man in his late teens or twenties who received the YFV17D yellow fever vaccine. CDR3 region: CSARQGRGTGELFF. CDR3 nucleotide sequence: TGCAGCGCCCGACAGGGACGAGGCACCGGGGAGCTGTTTTTT.